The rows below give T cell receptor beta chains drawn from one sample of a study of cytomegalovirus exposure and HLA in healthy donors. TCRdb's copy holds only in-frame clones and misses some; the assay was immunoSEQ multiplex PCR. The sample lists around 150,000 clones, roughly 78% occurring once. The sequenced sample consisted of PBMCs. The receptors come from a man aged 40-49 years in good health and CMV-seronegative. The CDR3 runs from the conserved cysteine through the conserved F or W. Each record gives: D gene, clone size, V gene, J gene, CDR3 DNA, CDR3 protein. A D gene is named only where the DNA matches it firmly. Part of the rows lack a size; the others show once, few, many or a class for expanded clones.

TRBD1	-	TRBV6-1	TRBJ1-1	TGTGCCTGCGGGGACAGAACTTTACTGAACACTGAAGCTTTCTTT	CACGDRTLLNTEAFF
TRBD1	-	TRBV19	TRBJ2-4	TGTGCCAGTAGTATACAGGGGGCTAGAGACATTCAGTACTTC	CASSIQGARDIQYF
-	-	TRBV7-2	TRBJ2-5	TGTGCCAGCAGCATAAGACAAAATCAAGAGACCCAGTACTTC	CASSIRQNQETQYF
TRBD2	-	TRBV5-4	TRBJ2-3	TGTGCCAGCAGCTTGGCCCCACTAGCGGGAGTGGCAGATACGCAGTATTTT	CASSLAPLAGVADTQYF
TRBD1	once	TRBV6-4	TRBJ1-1	TGTGCCAGCAGTACAGGGGAAAACACTGAAGCTTTCTTT	CASSTGENTEAFF
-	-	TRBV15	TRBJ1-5	TGTGCCACCAGGTCTTCAGGCAATCAGCCCCAGCATTTT	CATRSSGNQPQHF
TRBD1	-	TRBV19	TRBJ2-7	TGTGCCAGTAGTATCCGGACAGGGGGCGAGCAGTACTTC	CASSIRTGGEQYF
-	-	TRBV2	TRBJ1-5	TGTGCCAGCAGTGAAACAGATAGCAATCAGCCCCAGCATTTT	CASSETDSNQPQHF
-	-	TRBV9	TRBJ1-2	TGTGCCAGCAGCCTCCAGGGTCAGACCTATGGCTACACCTTC	CASSLQGQTYGYTF
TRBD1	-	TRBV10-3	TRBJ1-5	TGTGCCATCAGTGAGTCCGGGACAGGGGGTGTAGGGAGCAATCAGCCCCAGCATTTT	CAISESGTGGVGSNQPQHF
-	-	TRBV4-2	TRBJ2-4	TGTGCCAGCAGCCAGGAGAGACTAGCCAAAAACATTCAGTACTTC	CASSQERLAKNIQYF
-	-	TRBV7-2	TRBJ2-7	TGTGCCAGCAGCTGGAGGAGCTCCTACGAGCAGTACTTC	CASSWRSSYEQYF
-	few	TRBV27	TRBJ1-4	TGTGCCAGCAAGGACACGGACAATGAAAAACTGTTTTTT	CASKDTDNEKLFF
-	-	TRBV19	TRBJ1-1	TGTGCCAGTAGAGGGGACACTGAAGCTTTCTTT	CASRGDTEAFF
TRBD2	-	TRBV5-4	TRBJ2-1	TGTGCCAGCAGCTTGGACCGGGGGACTAGCGGGAGGGCCGCCTACAATGAGCAGTTCTTC	CASSLDRGTSGRAAYNEQFF
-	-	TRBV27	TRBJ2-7	TGTGCCAGCAGTTTTAATCGCCCCCGAGTGTACGAGCAGTACTTC	CASSFNRPRVYEQYF
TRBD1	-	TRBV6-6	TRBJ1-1	TGTGCCAGCAGTTACTCGGGGGACAGGGGCACTTTCTTT	CASSYSGDRGTFF
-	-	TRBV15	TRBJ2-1	TGTGCCACCAGCAAAGGAACAGGCGCCAATGAGCAGTTCTTC	CATSKGTGANEQFF
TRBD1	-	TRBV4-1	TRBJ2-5	TGCGCCAGCAGCCAGTGGACAGGGGGAGAGACCCAGTACTTC	CASSQWTGGETQYF
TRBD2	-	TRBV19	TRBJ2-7	TGTGCCAGTGGCATCGGGCTAGCGGTTTACGAGCAGTACTTC	CASGIGLAVYEQYF
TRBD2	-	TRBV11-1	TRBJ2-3	TGTGCCAGCAGGCGGGGGAGCGGATTGAAGACAGATACGCAGTATTTT	CASRRGSGLKTDTQYF
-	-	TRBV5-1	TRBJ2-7	TGCGCCAGCAGCTTGGATACAGGGTTCACCTACGAGCAGTACTTC	CASSLDTGFTYEQYF
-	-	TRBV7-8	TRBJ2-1	TGTGCCAGCAGCTTAGCAACGAGAACGGATGAGCAGTTCTTC	CASSLATRTDEQFF
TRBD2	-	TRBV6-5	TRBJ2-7	TGTGCCAGCAGTTACACTAGCGGGAGTTCCCACGAGCAGTACTTC	CASSYTSGSSHEQYF
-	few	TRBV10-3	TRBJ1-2	TGTGCCATCAGCAGGGCAACTAACTATGGCTACACCTTC	CAISRATNYGYTF
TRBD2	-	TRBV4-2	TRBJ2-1	TGTGCCAGCAGCCAACGGACTAGCAGCGAGCAGTTCTTC	CASSQRTSSEQFF
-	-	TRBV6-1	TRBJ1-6	TGTGCCAGCAGCGGGACACCCCTAGATTCACCCCTCCACTTT	CASSGTPLDSPLHF
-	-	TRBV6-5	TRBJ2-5	TGTGCCAGCAGTTACTCGAACCTCGCGGAGACCCAGTACTTC	CASSYSNLAETQYF
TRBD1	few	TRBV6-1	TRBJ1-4	TGTGCCACCTTCCCCCAGGGGGGAAATGAAAAACTGTTTTTT	CATFPQGGNEKLFF
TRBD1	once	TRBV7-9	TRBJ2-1	TGTGCCAGCAGCCAGGACAGGGGGCTTTACAATGAGCAGTTCTTC	CASSQDRGLYNEQFF
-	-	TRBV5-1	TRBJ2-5	TGCGCCAGCAGCTCTGGACAGTCCCCAGAGACCCAGTACTTC	CASSSGQSPETQYF
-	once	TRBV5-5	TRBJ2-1	TGTGCCAGCAGCTTGAGGAGCGTGACCTACAATGAGCAGTTCTTC	CASSLRSVTYNEQFF
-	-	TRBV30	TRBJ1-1	TGTGCCTGGAAACGGGGGGCGGTCACTGAAGCTTTCTTT	CAWKRGAVTEAFF